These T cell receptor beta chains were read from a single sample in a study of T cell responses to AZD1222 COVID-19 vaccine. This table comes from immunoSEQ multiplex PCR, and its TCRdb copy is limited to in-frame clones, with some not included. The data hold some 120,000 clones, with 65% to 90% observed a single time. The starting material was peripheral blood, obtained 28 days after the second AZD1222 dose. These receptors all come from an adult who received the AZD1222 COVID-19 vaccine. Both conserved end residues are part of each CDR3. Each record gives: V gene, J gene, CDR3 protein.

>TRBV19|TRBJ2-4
CASSIDPPRSGGAKNIQYF
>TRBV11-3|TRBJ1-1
CASSLSLSGEAFF
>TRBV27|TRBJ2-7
CASSPYAAYEQYF
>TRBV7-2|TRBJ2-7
CASSLASGTEVYEQYF
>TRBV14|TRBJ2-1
CASRYSGGGSREQFF
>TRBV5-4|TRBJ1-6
CASSLDWNSPLHF
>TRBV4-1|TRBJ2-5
CASEGDSFGPSETQYF
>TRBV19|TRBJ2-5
CASSTGQLQETQYF
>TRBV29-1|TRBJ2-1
CSVVVLAGFNEQFF
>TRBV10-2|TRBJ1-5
CASSVGNQPQHF
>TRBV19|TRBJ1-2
CASISGGGNYGYTF
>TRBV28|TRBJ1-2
CASSLIFRDRGTNYGYTF
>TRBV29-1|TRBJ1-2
CSATEGGSYTF
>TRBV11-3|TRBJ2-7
CASSSGQGFNEQYF
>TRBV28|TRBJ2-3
CASLAGGLGSGTDTQYF
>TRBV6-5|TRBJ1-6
CASRLPGVGSPLHF